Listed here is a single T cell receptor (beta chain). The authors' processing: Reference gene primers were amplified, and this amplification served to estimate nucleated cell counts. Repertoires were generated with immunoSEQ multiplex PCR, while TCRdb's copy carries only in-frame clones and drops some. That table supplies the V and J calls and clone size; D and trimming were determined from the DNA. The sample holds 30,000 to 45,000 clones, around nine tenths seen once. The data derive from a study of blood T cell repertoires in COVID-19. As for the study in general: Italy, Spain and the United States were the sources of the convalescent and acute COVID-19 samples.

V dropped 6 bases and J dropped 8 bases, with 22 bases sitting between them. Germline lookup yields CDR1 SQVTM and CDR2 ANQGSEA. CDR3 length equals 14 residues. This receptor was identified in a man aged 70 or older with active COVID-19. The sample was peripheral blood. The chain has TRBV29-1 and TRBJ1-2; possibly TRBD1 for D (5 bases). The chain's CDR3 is CSVDGAGRSLGYTF. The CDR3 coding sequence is TGCAGCGTCGATGGGGCAGGGAGGTCTCTAGGCTACACCTTC.